The rows below give T cell receptor beta chains drawn from one sample of a study of tumor and adjacent non-tumor tissue in lung cancer. TCRdb re-called the multiplex PCR reads through MiXCR, storing one row per CDR3 protein. The sample holds 45,000 to 65,000 distinct CDR3 sequences, about 80% seen once. Sequenced: distant non-tumor lung tissue. The receptors originated from a woman aged 55-70 years with non-small cell lung cancer. CDR3s include the opening cysteine and the closing phenylalanine or tryptophan. Each record gives: D gene, clone size, V gene, J gene, CDR3 DNA, CDR3 protein. A D gene is named only where the DNA matches it firmly. Size values are once, few and many counts, or a class for expanded clones, and some rows have none.

NA	NA	TRBV6-2/TRBV6-3	TRBJ2-4	TGTGCCAGCACTTACGATGTCCAAAGCGTTCAGTACTTC	CASTYDVQSVQYF
NA	NA	TRBV4-3	TRBJ1-1	TGCGCCAGCAGCCAAGAATACTACAGGGAGGATTCTGAAGCTTTCTTT	CASSQEYYREDSEAFF
NA	NA	TRBV29-1	TRBJ2-7	TGCAGCGTTGAAGATGGAGGGGTCTACGAGCACTACTTC	CSVEDGGVYEHYF
TRBD2	NA	TRBV6-2/TRBV6-3	TRBJ2-1	TGTGCTAGCCGTTATACAGCGGGAGGCCCCGGGAATGAGCAGTTCTTC	CASRYTAGGPGNEQFF
TRBD2	NA	TRBV6-2/TRBV6-3	TRBJ2-1	TGTGCCGGTCAGCGGGAAGGCCTGGACATTGAGCAGTTCTTC	CAGQREGLDIEQFF
TRBD2	NA	TRBV12-3/TRBV12-4	TRBJ2-7	TGTGCCAGCAGCTATAATGAGGGACTAGCTTACGAGCAGTACTTC	CASSYNEGLAYEQYF
NA	many	TRBV28	TRBJ1-2	TGTGCCAGCAACCAGGGGCCCCGAGGCTACACCTTC	CASNQGPRGYTF
TRBD2	NA	TRBV28	TRBJ2-7	TGTGCCAGCGTATTACCGGGAGGGCCGGTAAAGCAGTACTTC	CASVLPGGPVKQYF
TRBD1	NA	TRBV5-6	TRBJ1-2	TGTGCCGGCAACCCTGTCGGGGGCAGGGGGGACTATGGCTACACCTTC	CAGNPVGGRGDYGYTF
NA	NA	TRBV11-2	TRBJ1-5	TGTGCTAGCAGCTTTACCGGGAGTGAGTCCCAGCATTTT	CASSFTGSESQHF
NA	NA	TRBV11-2	TRBJ2-3	TGTGTCTGCAACTTAAATCCGGGGTCAGATACGCAGTATTTT	CVCNLNPGSDTQYF
NA	NA	TRBV6-6	TRBJ2-1	TGTACCTGCAGTTACGAGGGAGCCTTCAATGAGCAGTTCTTC	CTCSYEGAFNEQFF
NA	NA	TRBV6-1	TRBJ1-5	TGTGCAAGCAGTGAAGACGGACACAATCAGCCCCAGCATTTT	CASSEDGHNQPQHF
NA	NA	TRBV11-2	TRBJ2-7	TGTGCCAACAGCTTAGACGGCACTCCCTACGAGCAGTACTTC	CANSLDGTPYEQYF
NA	NA	TRBV10-1	TRBJ1-5	TGCGCCGGCAGTGAGTCGGGTCAGCATCAGCCCCAGCATTTT	CAGSESGQHQPQHF
NA	NA	TRBV28	TRBJ2-3	TGTGCCAGCAGATTATGGGGCACAGATACGCGGTATTTT	CASRLWGTDTRYF
NA	NA	TRBV11-2	TRBJ2-2	TGTGCCAGCAGCTCTCCCCAGGGGGGGCGGAACACTATGGAGCTGTTTTTT	CASSSPQGGRNTMELFF
NA	few	TRBV4-3	TRBJ2-5	TGCACCAGCAGCCAAGGTCATCGGGACGTGGAGACCCAGTACTTC	CTSSQGHRDVETQYF
TRBD2	NA	TRBV12-3/TRBV12-4	TRBJ2-3	TGTGCCAGTATTCTGTTGGGGAGCGGGGGTAATCAGTCCCAGTATTTT	CASILLGSGGNQSQYF
NA	NA	TRBV5-6	TRBJ2-5	TGTGCGAGCAGTGACGGGCTGCCCGTGGAGACACACTACTTC	CASSDGLPVETHYF
TRBD2	NA	TRBV5-6	TRBJ2-1	TGTGCCAGCAGCTTGCTATCCAGCGGGGGGGCGTGGGATGAGCAATTCTTC	CASSLLSSGGAWDEQFF
NA	NA	TRBV6-2/TRBV6-3	TRBJ2-7	TGTACCAGCAGTCCGTCTCACGGGAGCCCTCCAAGGGAGCAGTACTTC	CTSSPSHGSPPREQYF
NA	NA	TRBV4-3	TRBJ2-6	TGCGCCAGCAGCCCAGGCTCCCGGGGTGGGGCCAACGTCCTGACTTTC	CASSPGSRGGANVLTF
NA	NA	TRBV6-6	TRBJ2-2	TGTGCTAGCAGTTACGAGCGGTGGAACACCGGGGAGCCGTTTTTT	CASSYERWNTGEPFF
NA	NA	TRBV28	TRBJ2-7	TGTGCCAGCATATTAGCGGTCGCCTACGAGCAGTACTTC	CASILAVAYEQYF
NA	NA	TRBV10-1	TRBJ2-2	TGCGCCAGCGCTAGAGTTGCCGGGGGGCTGTTCTTT	CASARVAGGLFF
TRBD2	NA	TRBV20-1	TRBJ2-7	TGCAGTGCGCCATCGGCTAGCGGGACTCCTGTAGGCTCCTACGTGCAGTACTTC	CSAPSASGTPVGSYVQYF
NA	many	TRBV6-1	TRBJ1-5	TGTGCCAGCAGTGAAGACGGACGCAATCAGCCCCAGCATTTT	CASSEDGRNQPQHF
TRBD2	few	TRBV11-1	TRBJ2-4	TGTGCCAGCAGCCCTAGGGACTACTCAAACGTTCAGTACTTC	CASSPRDYSNVQYF
TRBD1	many	TRBV6-5	TRBJ1-2	TGTGCCAGCAGTTACTGGACAGGGGGCCGAGGCTACACCTTC	CASSYWTGGRGYTF
NA	once	TRBV6-1	TRBJ1-2	TGTGACAGTAGTCAATATCGGCAGGGGAACTATGGCTACACCTTC	CDSSQYRQGNYGYTF
TRBD1	many	TRBV28	TRBJ2-1	TGTGCCAGCAGTTCCGACAGGGGGTGGGATGAGCAGTTCTTC	CASSSDRGWDEQFF